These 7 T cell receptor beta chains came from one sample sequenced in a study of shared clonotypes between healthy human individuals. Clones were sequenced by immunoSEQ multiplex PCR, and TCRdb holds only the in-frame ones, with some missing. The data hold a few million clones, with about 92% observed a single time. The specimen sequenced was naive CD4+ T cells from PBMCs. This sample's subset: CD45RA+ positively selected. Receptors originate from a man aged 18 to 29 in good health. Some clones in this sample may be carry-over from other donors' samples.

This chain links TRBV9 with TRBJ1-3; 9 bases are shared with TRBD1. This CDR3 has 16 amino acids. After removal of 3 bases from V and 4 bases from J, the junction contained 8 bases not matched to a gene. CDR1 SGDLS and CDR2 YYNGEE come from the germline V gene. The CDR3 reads CASSARDREAGNTIYF. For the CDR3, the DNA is TGTGCCAGCAGCGCTAGGGACAGGGAAGCAGGAAACACCATATATTTT.

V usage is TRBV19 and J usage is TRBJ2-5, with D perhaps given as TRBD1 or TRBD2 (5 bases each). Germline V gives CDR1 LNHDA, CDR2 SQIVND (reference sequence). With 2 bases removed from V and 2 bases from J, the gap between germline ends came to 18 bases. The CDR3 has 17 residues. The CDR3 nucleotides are TGTGCCAGTAGTATAAACGACGCTGGGACCACTCAAGAGACCCAGTACTTC. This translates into CASSINDAGTTQETQYF.

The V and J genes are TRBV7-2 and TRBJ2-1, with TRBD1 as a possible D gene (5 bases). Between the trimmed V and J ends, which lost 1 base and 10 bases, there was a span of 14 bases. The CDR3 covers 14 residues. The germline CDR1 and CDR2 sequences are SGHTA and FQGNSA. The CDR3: CASSLGVTRVEQFF. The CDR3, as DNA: TGTGCCAGCAGCTTAGGTGTTACCAGGGTAGAGCAGTTCTTC. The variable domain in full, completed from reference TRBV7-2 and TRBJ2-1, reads GAGVSQSPSNKVTEKGKDVELRCDPISGHTALYWYRQSLGQGLEFLIYFQGNSAPDKSGLPSDRFSAERTGGSVSTLTIQRTQQEDSAVYLCASSLGVTRVEQFFGPGTRLTVL.

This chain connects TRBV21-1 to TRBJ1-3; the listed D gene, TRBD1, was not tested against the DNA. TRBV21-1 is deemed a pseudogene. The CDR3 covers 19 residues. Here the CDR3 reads CASSTIKRSLGFTGNTIYF. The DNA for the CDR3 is TGTGCCAGCAGCACTATTAAACGTTCCCTGGGCTTCACTGGAAACACCATATATTTT.

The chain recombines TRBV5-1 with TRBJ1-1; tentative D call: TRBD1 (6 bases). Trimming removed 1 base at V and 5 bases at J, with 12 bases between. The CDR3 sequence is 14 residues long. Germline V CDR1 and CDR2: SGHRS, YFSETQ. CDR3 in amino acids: CASSLNRVRTEAFF. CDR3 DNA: TGCGCCAGCAGCTTGAACAGGGTGAGGACTGAAGCTTTCTTT.

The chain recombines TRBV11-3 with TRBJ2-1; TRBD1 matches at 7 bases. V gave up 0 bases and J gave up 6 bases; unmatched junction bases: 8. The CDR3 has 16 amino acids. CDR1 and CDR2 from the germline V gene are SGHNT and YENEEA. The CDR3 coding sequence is TGTGCCAGCAGCTTAGAAGGGACAGTCGATACCAATGAGCAGTTCTTC. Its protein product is CASSLEGTVDTNEQFF.

This CDR3 reads CASSLVTGVNEKLFF. CDR3 nucleotides: TGCGCCAGCAGCTTGGTGACGGGTGTTAATGAAAAACTGTTTTTT. The gene calls are TRBV5-1 and TRBJ1-4; the D is unclear. The CDR3 consists of 15 residues. The V and J ends lost 0 bases and 4 bases respectively, with 10 bases between them. From germline, CDR1 is SGHRS and CDR2 YFSETQ. Complete variable domain (other parts from reference TRBV5-1 and TRBJ1-4): KAGVTQTPRYLIKTRGQQVTLSCSPISGHRSVSWYQQTPGQGLQFLFEYFSETQRNKGNFPGRFSGRQFSNSRSEMNVSTLELGDSALYLCASSLVTGVNEKLFFGSGTQLSVL.